This paragraph reports one T cell receptor beta chain. Germline trimming cut 7 bases from V and 9 bases from J; bases unmatched to any gene: 12. The CDR3 spans 14 residues. Germline V CDR1 and CDR2: MDHEN, SYDVKM. The data stem from a study of blood T cell repertoires in COVID-19. At the level of the study: The United States, Italy and Spain provided the acute and convalescent COVID-19 samples.

In the authors' workflow: Amplification of reference gene primers was used by the study to estimate nucleated cell counts. Method: immunoSEQ multiplex PCR; TCRdb's copy keeps in-frame clones and lacks some. That table furnishes V, J and clone size, whereas the DNA furnished D and trimming. The data hold about 150,000 clones, with approximately 80% observed a single time. Those enrolled, adults aged about 18 to 89 years, came from about two dozen US areas. This TCR was sampled from an older man who had been exposed to COVID-19. The sequencing sample was made of PBMCs or T cells enriched from blood (not recorded which). J is TRBJ2-1 and V is TRBV28; 7 bases align to TRBD1. The CDR3, as DNA: TGTGCCAGCATGGGACAGAGGTTTACCGGTGAGCAGTTCTTC. As protein: CASMGQRFTGEQFF.